This TCR beta chain was recovered during a study of shared clonotypes between healthy human individuals. Study results and limitations: Several donors shared approximately 5% of their naive CD4 clonotypes.

Points on this clone: Its antigen is not identified.

This CDR3 has 15 residues. Per the germline V gene, CDR1 is MDHEN and CDR2 is SYDVKM. V was pared by 4 bases and J by 2 bases, with 7 bases of the junction left unmatched. Assay: immunoSEQ multiplex PCR; the TCRdb copy retains only in-frame clones and omits some. The sample has some 2 million clones; about 95% are singletons. The naive CD8 population came from CD45RO-negative cells selected for CCR7, without terminally differentiated effector memory CD45RA+ cells. The chain combines TRBV28 with TRBJ2-5; 7 nucleotides agree with TRBD1. What was sequenced was naive CD8+ T cells sorted from blood. This TCR came from a young man in good health. The CDR3, as DNA: TGTGCCAGCAGTTCGCCGGGACAGTATCAAGAGACCCAGTACTTC. Translated: CASSSPGQYQETQYF.